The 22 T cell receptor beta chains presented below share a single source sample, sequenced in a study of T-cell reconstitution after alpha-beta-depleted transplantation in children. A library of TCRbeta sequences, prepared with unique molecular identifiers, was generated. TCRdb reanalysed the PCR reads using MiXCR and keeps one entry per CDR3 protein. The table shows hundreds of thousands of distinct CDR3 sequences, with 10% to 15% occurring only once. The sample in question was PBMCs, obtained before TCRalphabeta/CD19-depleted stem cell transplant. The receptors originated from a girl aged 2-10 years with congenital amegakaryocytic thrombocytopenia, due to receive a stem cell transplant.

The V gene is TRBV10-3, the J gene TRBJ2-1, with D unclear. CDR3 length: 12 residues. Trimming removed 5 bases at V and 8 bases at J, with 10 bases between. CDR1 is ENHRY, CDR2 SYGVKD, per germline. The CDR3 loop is CAISPPNDEQFF. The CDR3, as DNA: TGTGCCATCAGTCCCCCTAACGATGAGCAGTTCTTC.

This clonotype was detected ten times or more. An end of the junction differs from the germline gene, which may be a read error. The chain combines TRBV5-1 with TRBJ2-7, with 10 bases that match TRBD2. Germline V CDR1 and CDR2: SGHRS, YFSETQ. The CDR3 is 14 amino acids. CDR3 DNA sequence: TGTGCCAGCAGCGTAGCGGGAGGTAGCTACGAGCAGTACTTC. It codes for CASSVAGGSYEQYF.

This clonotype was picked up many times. Here the CDR3 reads CASSPGTGRTDTQYF. The CDR3 coding sequence is TGCGCCAGCAGCCCCGGGACAGGGCGGACAGATACGCAGTATTTT. The rearrangement uses TRBV5-1 and TRBJ2-3; TRBD1 matches 9 bases. V lost 4 bases and J lost 3; bases outside the gene matches: 6. The CDR3 extends over 15 amino acids. Germline CDR1 is SGHRS and CDR2 is YFSETQ.

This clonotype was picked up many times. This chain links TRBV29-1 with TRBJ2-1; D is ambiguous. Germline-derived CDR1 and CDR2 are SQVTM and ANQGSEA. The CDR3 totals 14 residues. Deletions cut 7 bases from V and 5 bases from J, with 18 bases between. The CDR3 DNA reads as TGCAGCGCCGTATCCGGAAGTTTGGACAATGAGCAGTTCTTC. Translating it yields CSAVSGSLDNEQFF.

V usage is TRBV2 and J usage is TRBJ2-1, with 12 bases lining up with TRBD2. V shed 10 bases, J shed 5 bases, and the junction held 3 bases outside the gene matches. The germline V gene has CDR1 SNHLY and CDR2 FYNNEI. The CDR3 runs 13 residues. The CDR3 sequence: CATRLAGDNEQFF. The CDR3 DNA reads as TGTGCCACCAGACTAGCGGGGGACAATGAGCAGTTCTTC.

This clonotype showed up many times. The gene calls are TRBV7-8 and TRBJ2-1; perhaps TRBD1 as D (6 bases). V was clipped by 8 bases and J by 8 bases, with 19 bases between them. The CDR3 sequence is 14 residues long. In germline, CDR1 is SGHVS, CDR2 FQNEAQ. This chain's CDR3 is CASGDTGNRDEQFF. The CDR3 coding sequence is TGTGCCAGCGGAGATACAGGGAATCGCGATGAGCAGTTCTTC.

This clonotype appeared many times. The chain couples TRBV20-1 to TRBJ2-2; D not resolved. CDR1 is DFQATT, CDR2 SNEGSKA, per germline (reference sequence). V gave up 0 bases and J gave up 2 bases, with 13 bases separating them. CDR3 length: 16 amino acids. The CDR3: CSARDSGLPNTGELFF. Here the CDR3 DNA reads TGCAGTGCTAGAGATTCAGGCTTACCCAACACCGGGGAGCTGTTTTTT.

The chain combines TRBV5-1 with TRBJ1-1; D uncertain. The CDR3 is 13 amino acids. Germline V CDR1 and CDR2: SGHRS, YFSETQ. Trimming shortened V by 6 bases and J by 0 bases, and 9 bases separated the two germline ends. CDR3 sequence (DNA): TGCGCCAGCACCGACACAATGAACACTGAAGCTTTCTTT. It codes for CASTDTMNTEAFF.

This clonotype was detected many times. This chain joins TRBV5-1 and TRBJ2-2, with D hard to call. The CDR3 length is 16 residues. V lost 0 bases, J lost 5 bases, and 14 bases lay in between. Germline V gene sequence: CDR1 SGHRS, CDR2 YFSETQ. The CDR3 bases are TGCGCCAGCAGCTTGGATTACTCGATCGCGACCGGGGAGCTGTTTTTT. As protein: CASSLDYSIATGELFF.

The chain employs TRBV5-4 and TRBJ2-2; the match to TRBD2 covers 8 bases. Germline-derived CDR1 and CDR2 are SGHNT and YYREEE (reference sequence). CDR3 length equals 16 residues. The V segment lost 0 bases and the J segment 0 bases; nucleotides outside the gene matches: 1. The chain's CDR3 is CASSLGGRTNTGELFF. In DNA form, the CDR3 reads TGTGCCAGCAGCTTGGGCGGGAGGACGAACACCGGGGAGCTGTTTTTT.

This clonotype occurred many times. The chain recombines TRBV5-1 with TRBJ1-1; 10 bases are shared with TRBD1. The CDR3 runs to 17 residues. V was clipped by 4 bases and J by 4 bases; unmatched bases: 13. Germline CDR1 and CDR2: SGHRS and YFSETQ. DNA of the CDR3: TGCGCCAGCAGCGCCCCCGGGACAGGGGTTGTGAGCACTGAAGCTTTCTTT. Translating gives CASSAPGTGVVSTEAFF. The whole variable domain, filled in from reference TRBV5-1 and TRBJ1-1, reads KAGVTQTPRYLIKTRGQQVTLSCSPISGHRSVSWYQQTPGQGLQFLFEYFSETQRNKGNFPGRFSGRQFSNSRSEMNVSTLELGDSALYLCASSAPGTGVVSTEAFFGQGTRLTVV.

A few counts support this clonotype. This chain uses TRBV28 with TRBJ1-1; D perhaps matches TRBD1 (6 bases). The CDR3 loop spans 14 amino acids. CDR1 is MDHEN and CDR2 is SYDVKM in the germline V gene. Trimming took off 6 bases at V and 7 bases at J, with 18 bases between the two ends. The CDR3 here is CASSRRGTQGEAFF. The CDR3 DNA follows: TGTGCCAGCAGCCGAAGGGGCACACAGGGTGAAGCTTTCTTT.

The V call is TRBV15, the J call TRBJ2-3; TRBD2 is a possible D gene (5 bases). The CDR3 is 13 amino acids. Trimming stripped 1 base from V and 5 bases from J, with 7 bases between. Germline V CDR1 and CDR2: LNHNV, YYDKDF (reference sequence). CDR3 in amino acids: CATSRGREDTQYF. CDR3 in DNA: TGTGCCACCAGCAGAGGTCGGGAAGATACGCAGTATTTT. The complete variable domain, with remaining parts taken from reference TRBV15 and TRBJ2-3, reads DAMVIQNPRYQVTQFGKPVTLSCSQTLNHNVMYWYQQKSSQAPKLLFHYYDKDFNNEADTPDNFQSRRPNTSFCFLDIRSPGLGDTAMYLCATSRGREDTQYFGPGTRLTVL.

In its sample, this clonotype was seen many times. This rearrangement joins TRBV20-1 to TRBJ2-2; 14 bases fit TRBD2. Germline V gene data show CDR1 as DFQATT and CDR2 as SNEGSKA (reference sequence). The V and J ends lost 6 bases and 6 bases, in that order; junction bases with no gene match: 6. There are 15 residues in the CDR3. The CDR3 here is CSALTSGRAPGELFF. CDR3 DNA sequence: TGCAGTGCCTTGACTAGCGGGAGGGCCCCCGGGGAGCTGTTTTTT.

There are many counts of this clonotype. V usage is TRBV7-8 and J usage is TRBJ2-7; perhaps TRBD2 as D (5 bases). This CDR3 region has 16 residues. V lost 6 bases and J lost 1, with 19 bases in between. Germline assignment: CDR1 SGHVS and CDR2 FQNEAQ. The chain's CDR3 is CASRPKPGTSSYEQYF. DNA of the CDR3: TGTGCCAGCAGGCCGAAACCGGGAACCTCTTCCTACGAGCAGTACTTC.

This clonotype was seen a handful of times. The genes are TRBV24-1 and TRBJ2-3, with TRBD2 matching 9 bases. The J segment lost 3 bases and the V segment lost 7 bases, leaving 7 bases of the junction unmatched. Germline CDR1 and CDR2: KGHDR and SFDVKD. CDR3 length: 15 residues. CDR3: CATSKREVGTDTQYF. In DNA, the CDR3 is TGTGCCACCAGCAAGCGGGAGGTGGGGACAGATACGCAGTATTTT.

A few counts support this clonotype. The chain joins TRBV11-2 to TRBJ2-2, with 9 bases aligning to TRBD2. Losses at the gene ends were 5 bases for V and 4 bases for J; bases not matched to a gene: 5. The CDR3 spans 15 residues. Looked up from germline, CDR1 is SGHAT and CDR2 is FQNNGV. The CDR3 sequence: CASSPQLAGTGELFF. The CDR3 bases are TGTGCCAGCAGCCCCCAACTAGCGGGCACCGGGGAGCTGTTTTTT.

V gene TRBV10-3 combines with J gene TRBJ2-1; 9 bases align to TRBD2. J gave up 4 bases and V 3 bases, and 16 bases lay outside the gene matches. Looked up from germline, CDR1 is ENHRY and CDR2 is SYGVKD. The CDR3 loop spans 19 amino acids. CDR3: CAISDPSVGAGGFYNEQFF. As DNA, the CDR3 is TGTGCCATCAGTGATCCCTCCGTAGGGGCGGGAGGGTTTTACAATGAGCAGTTCTTC.

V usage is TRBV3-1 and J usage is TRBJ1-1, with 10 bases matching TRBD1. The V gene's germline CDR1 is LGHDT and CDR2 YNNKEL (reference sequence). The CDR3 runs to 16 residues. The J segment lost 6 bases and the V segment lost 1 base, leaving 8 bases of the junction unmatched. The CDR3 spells CASSQGQGALGPEAFF. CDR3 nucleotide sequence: TGTGCCAGCAGCCAAGGACAGGGGGCGCTTGGCCCTGAAGCTTTCTTT.

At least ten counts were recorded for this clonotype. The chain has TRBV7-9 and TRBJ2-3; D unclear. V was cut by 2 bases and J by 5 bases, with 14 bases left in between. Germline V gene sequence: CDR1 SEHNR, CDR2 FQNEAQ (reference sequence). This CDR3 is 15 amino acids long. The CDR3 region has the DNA TGTGCCAGCAGCTTATGCTGCGGCCTGGGAGATACGCAGTATTTT. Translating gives CASSLCCGLGDTQYF. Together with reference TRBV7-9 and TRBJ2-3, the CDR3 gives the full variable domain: DTGVSQNPRHKITKRGQNVTFRCDPISEHNRLYWYRQTLGQGPEFLTYFQNEAQLEKSRLLSDRFSAERPKGSFSTLEIQRTEQGDSAMYLCASSLCCGLGDTQYFGPGTRLTVL.

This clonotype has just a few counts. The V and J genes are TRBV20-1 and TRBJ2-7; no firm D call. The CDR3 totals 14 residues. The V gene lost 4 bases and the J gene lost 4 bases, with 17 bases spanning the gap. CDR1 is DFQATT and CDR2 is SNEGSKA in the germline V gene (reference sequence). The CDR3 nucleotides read TGCAGTGCTATGGGTACAGTCACTCGTTACGAGCAGTACTTC. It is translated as CSAMGTVTRYEQYF.

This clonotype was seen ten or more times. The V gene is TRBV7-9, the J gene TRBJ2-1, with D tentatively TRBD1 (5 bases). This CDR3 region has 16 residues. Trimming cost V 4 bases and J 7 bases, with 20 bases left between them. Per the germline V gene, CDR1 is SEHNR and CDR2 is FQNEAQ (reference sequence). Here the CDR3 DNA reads TGTGCCAGCAGCTCCCCATGGGGATCAAGGGGAAATGAGCAGTTCTTC. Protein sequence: CASSSPWGSRGNEQFF. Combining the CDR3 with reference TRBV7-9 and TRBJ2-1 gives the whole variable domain DTGVSQNPRHKITKRGQNVTFRCDPISEHNRLYWYRQTLGQGPEFLTYFQNEAQLEKSRLLSDRFSAERPKGSFSTLEIQRTEQGDSAMYLCASSSPWGSRGNEQFFGPGTRLTVL.